Each of the 7 T cell receptor beta chains below was sequenced from the same sample in a study of PD-1 blockade in classical Hodgkin lymphoma (dated by TCRdb to 2020 to 2022). The time point tag for this specimen amounts to: cycle 2 day 1 (C2D1) of nivolumab. Every trial patient had relapsed after autologous stem cell transplantation, and cohorts A, B and C differed in prior brentuximab vedotin exposure. Receptors were amplified or captured by the immunoSEQ multiplex PCR assay. What TCRdb holds here is the immuneACCESS table cut down to in-frame rearrangements. Part of the clones is not present; checked against another copy, under half of the missing clones reflect an unresolved V gene, and the others are unexplained. The sample table contains about 94,000 clones; only one count was recorded for approximately 89% of them. Roughly 10% of the sample rests with the top ten. This specimen consisted of peripheral blood mononuclear cells (PBMCs), obtained before the second cycle of nivolumab. These receptors all come from a human donor with classical Hodgkin lymphoma.

The chain carries TRBV2 and TRBJ2-7, with TRBD2 as a possible D gene (5 bases). Germline V gene sequence: CDR1 SNHLY, CDR2 FYNNEI. The V end lost 4 bases, the J end lost 9 bases, and 13 bases lay between the germline ends. The CDR3 runs 12 residues. The CDR3 sequence is CASSGLGIRQYF. The CDR3 bases are TGTGCCAGCAGTGGGCTCGGGATACGGCAGTACTTC.

This clone is a singleton in its sample. The chain couples TRBV5-1 to TRBJ1-3; D not resolved. CDR1 SGHRS and CDR2 YFSETQ come from the germline V gene. This CDR3 contains 15 residues. Trimming shortened V by 4 bases and J by 0 bases, and 11 bases separated the two germline ends. CDR3 nucleotide sequence: TGCGCCAGCAGCCCGGCGCCGAGCTCTGGAAACACCATATATTTT. Translation: CASSPAPSSGNTIYF.

The rearrangement uses TRBV6-5 and TRBJ2-3, with D uncertain. With 2 bases removed from V and 6 bases from J, the gap between germline ends came to 3 bases. CDR1 MNHEY and CDR2 SVGAGI come from the germline V gene. The length of the CDR3 is 11 residues. The CDR3 DNA reads TGTGCCAGCAGTTACGGGGATACGCAGTATTTT. This sequence encodes CASSYGDTQYF.

This chain links TRBV11-2 with TRBJ1-5; perhaps TRBD1 as D (5 bases). The ends were cut back, 5 bases at V and 3 bases at J, with 14 bases in the middle. Germline CDR1 and CDR2: SGHAT and FQNNGV. CDR3 length: 15 residues. The CDR3 reads CASSTSGTLNQPQHF. The CDR3 DNA follows: TGTGCCAGCAGCACATCCGGGACGCTCAATCAGCCCCAGCATTTT.

Comment on this clone: This same CDR3 is encoded by further DNA sequences in the sample. This chain joins TRBV15 and TRBJ2-3; TRBD2 agrees at 13 bases. After removal of 3 bases from V and 5 bases from J, the junction contained 5 bases not matched to a gene. The CDR3 loop spans 16 amino acids. Germline V gene sequence: CDR1 LNHNV, CDR2 YYDKDF (reference sequence). In DNA form, the CDR3 reads TGTGCCACCAGCAGCCCGGGACTAGCGGGGAGAGATACGCAGTATTTT. Translated, it gives CATSSPGLAGRDTQYF.

The V and J genes are TRBV19 and TRBJ2-2; 8 nucleotides agree with TRBD2. CDR3 length: 13 residues. Germline V gene lookup returns CDR1 LNHDA and CDR2 SQIVND (reference sequence). With 9 bases clipped from V and 7 bases from J, the junction kept 7 bases outside the gene matches. The CDR3 is CASQRERGGELFF. CDR3 DNA sequence: TGTGCCAGCCAGCGGGAGAGGGGCGGGGAGCTGTTTTTT.

In regard to this clone: Other DNA sequences of this sample code for an identical CDR3. The chain couples TRBV7-6 to TRBJ1-1; no definite D call. The ends were cut back, 1 base at V and 5 bases at J, with 8 bases in the middle. Germline assignment: CDR1 SGHVS and CDR2 FNYEAQ. The CDR3 runs 13 residues. CDR3 residues: CASSLGGGTEAFF. CDR3 coding DNA: TGTGCCAGCAGCTTAGGTGGTGGGACTGAAGCTTTCTTT.